This T cell receptor (beta chain) stems from a study of technical replicates of blood from several donors listed by TCRdb under 2017. The CDR3 runs 16 residues from the cysteine to the phenylalanine. Here the CDR3 DNA is all that survives: 48 bases in frame from base 1. V loses 0 bases, J loses 4 bases, and the germline ends lie 17 bases apart. CDR1 and CDR2 were assigned from the germline V gene as SGDLS and YYNGEE. Turning to this clone: Its cognate antigen has yet to be identified. Per-nucleotide qualities are absent, and no much larger clonotype sits a single base away.

The library was built by means of the immunoSEQ multiplex PCR assay. TCRdb stores this immuneACCESS table with in-frame sequences only. Part of the clones is absent; in the studies checked, under half of the shortfall reflects unresolved V genes, and no reason is known for the rest. The sample table contains more than 75,000 clones; only one count was recorded for around 94% of them. The top ten hold 0.38% of the sample. The sequenced sample was T cells isolated from PBMCs. Rearrangement joined TRBV9 to TRBJ2-7; TRBD2 is a possible D gene, resting on 5 matching bases. This receptor was identified in a human donor in good health. The DNA sequence is TGTGCCAGCAGCGTAGGTTCAGGAGGTCTAGGGTACGAGCAGTACTTC. It encodes CASSVGSGGLGYEQYF.